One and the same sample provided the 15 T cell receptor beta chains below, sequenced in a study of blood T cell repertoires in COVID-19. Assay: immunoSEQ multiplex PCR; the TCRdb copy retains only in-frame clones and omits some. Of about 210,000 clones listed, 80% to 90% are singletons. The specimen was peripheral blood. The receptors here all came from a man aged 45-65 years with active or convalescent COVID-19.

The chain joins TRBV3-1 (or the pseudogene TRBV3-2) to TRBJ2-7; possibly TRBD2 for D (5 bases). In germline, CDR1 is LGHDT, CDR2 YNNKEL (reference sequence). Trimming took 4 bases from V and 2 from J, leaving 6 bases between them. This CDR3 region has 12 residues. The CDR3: CASSLGTYEQYV. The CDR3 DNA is TGTGCCAGCAGCCTCGGGACCTACGAGCAGTACGTC.

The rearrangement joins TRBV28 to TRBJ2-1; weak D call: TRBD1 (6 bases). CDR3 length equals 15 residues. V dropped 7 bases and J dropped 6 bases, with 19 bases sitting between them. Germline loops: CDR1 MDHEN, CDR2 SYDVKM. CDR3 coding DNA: TGTGCCAGCACCCAATCCGACAGGCGCGGCAATGAGCAGTTCTTC. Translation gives CASTQSDRRGNEQFF.

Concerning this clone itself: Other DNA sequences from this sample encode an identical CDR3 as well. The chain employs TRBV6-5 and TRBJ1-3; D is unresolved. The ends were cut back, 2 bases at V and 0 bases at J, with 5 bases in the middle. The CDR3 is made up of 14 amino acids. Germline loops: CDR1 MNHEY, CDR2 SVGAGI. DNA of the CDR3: TGTGCCAGCAGTTACGGGAGCTCTGGAAACACCATATATTTT. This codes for CASSYGSSGNTIYF.

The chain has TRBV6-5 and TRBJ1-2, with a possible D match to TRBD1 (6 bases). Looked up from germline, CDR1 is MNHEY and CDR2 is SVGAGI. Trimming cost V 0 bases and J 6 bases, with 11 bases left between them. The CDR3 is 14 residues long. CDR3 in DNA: TGTGCCAGCAGTTACTCACAGGGTCGTAATGGCTACACCTTC. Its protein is CASSYSQGRNGYTF.

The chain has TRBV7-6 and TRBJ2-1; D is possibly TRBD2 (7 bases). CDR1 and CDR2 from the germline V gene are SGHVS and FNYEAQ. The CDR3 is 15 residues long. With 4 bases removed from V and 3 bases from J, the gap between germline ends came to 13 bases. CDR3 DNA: TGTGCCAGCAGCTCTAGCGGACAGCTCTACAATGAGCAGTTCTTC. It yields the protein CASSSSGQLYNEQFF.

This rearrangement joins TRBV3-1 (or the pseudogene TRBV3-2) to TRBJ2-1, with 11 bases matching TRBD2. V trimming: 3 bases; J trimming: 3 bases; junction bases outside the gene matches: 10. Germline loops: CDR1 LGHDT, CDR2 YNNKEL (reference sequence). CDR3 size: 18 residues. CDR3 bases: TGTGCCAGCAGCCATAGGGTTATAGCGGGAGGGCGCTACAATGAGCAGTTCTTC. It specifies CASSHRVIAGGRYNEQFF.

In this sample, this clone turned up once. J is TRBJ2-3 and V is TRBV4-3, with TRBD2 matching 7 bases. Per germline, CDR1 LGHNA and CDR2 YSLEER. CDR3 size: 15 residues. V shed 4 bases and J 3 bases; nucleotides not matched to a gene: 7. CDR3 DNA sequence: TGCGCCAGCAGCCGGGTGGGAGGGTGGACAGATACGCAGTATTTT. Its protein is CASSRVGGWTDTQYF.

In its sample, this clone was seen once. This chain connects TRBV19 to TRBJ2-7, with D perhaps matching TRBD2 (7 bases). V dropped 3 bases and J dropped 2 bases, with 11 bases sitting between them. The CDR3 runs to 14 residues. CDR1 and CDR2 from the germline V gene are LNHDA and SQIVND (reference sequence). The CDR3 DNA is TGTGCCAGTAGTATTCGGGGGGCACCCTACGAGCAGTACTTC. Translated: CASSIRGAPYEQYF. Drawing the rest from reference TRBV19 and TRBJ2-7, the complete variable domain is DGGITQSPKYLFRKEGQNVTLSCEQNLNHDAMYWYRQDPGQGLRLIYYSQIVNDFQKGDIAEGYSVSREKKESFPLTVTSAQKNPTAFYLCASSIRGAPYEQYFGPGTRLTVT.

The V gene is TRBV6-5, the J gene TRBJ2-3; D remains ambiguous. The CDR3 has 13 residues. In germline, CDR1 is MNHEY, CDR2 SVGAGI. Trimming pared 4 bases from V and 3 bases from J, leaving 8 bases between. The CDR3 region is CASSSPGTDTQYF. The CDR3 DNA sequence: TGTGCCAGCAGTTCCCCAGGTACAGATACGCAGTATTTT.

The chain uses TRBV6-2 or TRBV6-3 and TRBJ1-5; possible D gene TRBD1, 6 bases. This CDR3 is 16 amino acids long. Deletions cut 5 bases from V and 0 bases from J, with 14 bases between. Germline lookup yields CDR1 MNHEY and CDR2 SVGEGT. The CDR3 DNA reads TGTGCCAGCAGTCCCGGGACACCCCTTAGCAATCAGCCCCAGCATTTT. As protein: CASSPGTPLSNQPQHF.

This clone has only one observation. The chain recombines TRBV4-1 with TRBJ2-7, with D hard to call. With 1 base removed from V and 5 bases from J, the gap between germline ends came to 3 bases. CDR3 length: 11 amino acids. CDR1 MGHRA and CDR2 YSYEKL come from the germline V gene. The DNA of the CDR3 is TGCGCCAGCAGCCAAGGAGACGAGCAGTACTTC. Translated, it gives CASSQGDEQYF.

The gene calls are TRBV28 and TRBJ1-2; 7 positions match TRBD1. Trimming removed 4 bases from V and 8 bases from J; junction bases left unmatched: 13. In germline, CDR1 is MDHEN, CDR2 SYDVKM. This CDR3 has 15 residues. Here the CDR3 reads CASSSLDRKIHGYTF. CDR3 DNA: TGTGCCAGCAGTTCACTGGACAGGAAGATTCACGGCTACACCTTC.

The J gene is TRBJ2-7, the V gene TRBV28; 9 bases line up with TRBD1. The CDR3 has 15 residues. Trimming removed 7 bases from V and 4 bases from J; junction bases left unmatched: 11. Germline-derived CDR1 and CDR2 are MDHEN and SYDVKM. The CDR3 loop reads CASMDRGTTGYEQYF. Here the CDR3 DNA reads TGTGCCAGCATGGACAGGGGCACTACAGGGTACGAGCAGTACTTC. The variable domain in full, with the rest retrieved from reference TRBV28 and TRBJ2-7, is DVKVTQSSRYLVKRTGEKVFLECVQDMDHENMFWYRQDPGLGLRLIYFSYDVKMKEKGDIPEGYSVSREKKERFSLILESASTNQTSMYLCASMDRGTTGYEQYFGPGTRLTVT.

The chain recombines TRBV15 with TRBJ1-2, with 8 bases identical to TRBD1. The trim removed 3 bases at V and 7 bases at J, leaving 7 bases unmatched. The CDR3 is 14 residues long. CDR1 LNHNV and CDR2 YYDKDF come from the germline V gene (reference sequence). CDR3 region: CATSRPPGGGGYTF. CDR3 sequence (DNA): TGTGCCACCAGCAGGCCTCCAGGGGGCGGTGGCTACACCTTC.

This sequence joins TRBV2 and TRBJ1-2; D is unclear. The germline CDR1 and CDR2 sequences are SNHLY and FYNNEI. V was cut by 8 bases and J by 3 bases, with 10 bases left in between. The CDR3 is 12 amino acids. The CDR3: CASQLAHYGYTF. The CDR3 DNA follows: TGTGCCAGCCAGTTGGCCCACTATGGCTACACCTTC.